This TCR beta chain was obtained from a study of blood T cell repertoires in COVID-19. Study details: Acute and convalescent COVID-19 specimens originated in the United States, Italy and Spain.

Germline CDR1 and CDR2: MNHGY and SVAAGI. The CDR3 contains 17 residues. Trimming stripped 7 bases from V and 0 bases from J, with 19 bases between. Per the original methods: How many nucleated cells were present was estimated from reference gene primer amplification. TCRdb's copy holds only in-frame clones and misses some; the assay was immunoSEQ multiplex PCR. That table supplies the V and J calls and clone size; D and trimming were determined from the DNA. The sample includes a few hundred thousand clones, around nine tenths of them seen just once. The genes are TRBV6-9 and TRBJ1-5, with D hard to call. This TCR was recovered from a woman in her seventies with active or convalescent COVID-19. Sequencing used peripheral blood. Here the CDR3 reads CASTLTQTDYSNQPQHF. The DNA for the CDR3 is TGTGCCAGCACCTTGACACAGACCGACTATAGCAATCAGCCCCAGCATTTT.